The sequence of this T cell receptor beta chain was determined in a study of cytomegalovirus exposure and HLA in healthy donors. CDR1 SGHTA and CDR2 FQGNSA come from the germline V gene. The CDR3 consists of 16 residues. Trimming took 3 bases from V and 6 from J, leaving 17 bases between them. Primers included in the PCR were 60 Vbeta and 13 Jbeta primers. Sequenced by immunoSEQ multiplex PCR; TCRdb stores in-frame clones only, minus some. Counted here are about 140,000 clones, roughly three quarters occurring once; the ten biggest clones make up more than 0.95%. The chain joins TRBV7-2 to TRBJ2-2; no firm D call. The sequencing input was PBMCs. The sequence was obtained from a man aged 18 to 35 in good health and CMV-seronegative. In DNA, the CDR3 is TGTGCCAGCAGCTTCGAGTCGTTCGGGTATCCCGGGGAGCTGTTTTTT. Amino acids: CASSFESFGYPGELFF.